One sample yielded the 26 T cell receptor beta chains listed below, sequenced in a study of human T cells and chemical hapten exposure. Time point indicated: patch test 1, 2 weeks after DPC sensitization. As to treatment: therapeutic diphenylcyclopropenone sensitization with weekly scalp DPC. TCRdb re-derived calls from the RACE reads in MiXCR, one entry per CDR3 protein. The sample lists roughly 70,000 distinct CDR3 sequences; around 30% were seen once. The specimen was whole blood, collected in connection with sensitization to the hapten diphenylcyclopropenone (DPC). Receptor source: a man in his forties or fifties with alopecia areata. Some clones in this sample may be carry-over from other donors' samples.

This rearrangement joins TRBV6-2 or TRBV6-3 to TRBJ2-1; TRBD2 agrees at 9 bases. The V gene end was trimmed by 0 bases and the J gene end by 4 bases; junction bases not matched to a gene: 7. The CDR3 runs to 17 residues. CDR1 and CDR2 (germline): MNHEY, SVGEGT. This CDR3 reads CASSYSPTSGLYNEQFF. The CDR3 DNA is TGTGCCAGCAGTTACTCTCCTACTAGCGGGCTTTACAATGAGCAGTTCTTC.

J is TRBJ2-1 and V is TRBV20-1; 9 positions agree with TRBD2. The V and J ends lost 2 bases and 4 bases, in that order; junction bases with no gene match: 6. Germline V lookup: CDR1 DFQATT, CDR2 SNEGSKA (reference sequence). The CDR3 has 15 amino acids. This CDR3 is CSARTLAGRYNEQFF. For the CDR3, the DNA is TGCAGTGCTAGAACCCTAGCGGGGAGGTACAATGAGCAGTTCTTC.

This chain joins TRBV12-3 or TRBV12-4 and TRBJ2-7; TRBD1 or TRBD2 may be the D gene (5 bases each). With 5 bases removed from V and 7 bases from J, the gap between germline ends came to 15 bases. This CDR3 contains 13 residues. The CDR3 coding sequence is TGTGCCAGCAGTATCCTGGTGGGGGTAGAGCAGTACTTC. It translates to CASSILVGVEQYF.

The rearrangement links TRBV7-6 to TRBJ2-1; 9 bases fit TRBD2. CDR3 length: 18 residues. Germline CDR1 is SGHVS and CDR2 is FNYEAQ. The junction had 13 bases not matched to a gene; V was cut back by 0 bases and J by 7 bases. The CDR3 spells CASSLARAFGTSQNEQFF. DNA for the CDR3: TGTGCCAGCAGCTTAGCGAGGGCTTTTGGGACTAGCCAAAATGAGCAGTTCTTC.

The rearrangement joins TRBV24-1 to TRBJ2-1; possible D gene TRBD1, 6 bases. With 5 bases removed from V and 6 bases from J, the gap between germline ends came to 16 bases. This CDR3 contains 15 residues. The V gene's germline CDR1 is KGHDR and CDR2 SFDVKD. The CDR3 is CATSARGGTGNEQFF. For the CDR3, the DNA is TGTGCCACCAGTGCCCGAGGGGGTACGGGCAATGAGCAGTTCTTC.

The genes are TRBV7-2 and TRBJ2-7; 9 bases match TRBD2. V gave up 2 bases and J gave up 4 bases; unmatched junction bases: 24. Germline V gene lookup returns CDR1 SGHTA and CDR2 FQGNSA. The CDR3 covers 21 residues. The CDR3 nucleotides are TGTGCCAGCAGCTTACTCCAGATAGCGGGAGCCCCTACCCCAGGGCCTTACGAGCAGTACTTC. It codes for CASSLLQIAGAPTPGPYEQYF.

There are a few counts of this clonotype. The chain carries TRBV2 and TRBJ1-1; D possibly corresponds to TRBD1 (5 bases). The V gene's germline CDR1 is SNHLY and CDR2 FYNNEI. The CDR3 extends over 17 amino acids. Trimming pared 1 base from V and 2 bases from J, leaving 17 bases between. The CDR3 spells CASSEEGWPARNTEAFF. CDR3 coding DNA: TGTGCCAGCAGTGAAGAGGGGTGGCCAGCCCGCAACACTGAAGCTTTCTTT.

In its sample, this clonotype was seen once. Its ends do not fully match the called genes, so a read error is possible. The V gene is TRBV10-3, the J gene TRBJ1-1, with a weak D call TRBD1 (6 bases). CDR1 ENHRY and CDR2 SYGVKD come from the germline V gene. The CDR3 sequence is 14 residues long. For the CDR3, the DNA is TGTGCCATCAGTGAACCAGACAGGAACACTGAAACTTTCTTT. It yields the protein CAISEPDRNTETFF.

The chain links TRBV6-2 or TRBV6-3 to TRBJ2-2, with 14 nucleotides matching TRBD2. The germline V gene encodes CDR1 MNHEY and CDR2 SVGEGT. V gave up 10 bases and J gave up 7 bases; unmatched junction bases: 11. The CDR3 has 16 amino acids. The chain's CDR3 is CAITPGLAGEIGELFF. CDR3 in DNA: TGTGCCATTACACCGGGACTAGCGGGAGAGATCGGGGAGCTGTTTTTT.

This clonotype was found a few times. The rearrangement links TRBV18 to TRBJ2-4; TRBD2 might be the D (6 bases). V was cut by 2 bases and J by 7 bases, with 15 bases left in between. The CDR3 covers 15 residues. Germline V lookup: CDR1 KGHSH, CDR2 LQKENI. The CDR3, as DNA: TGTGCCAGCTCACCAACCGGGACTGCTTCGAACATTCAGTACTTC. It encodes CASSPTGTASNIQYF.

The rearrangement joins TRBV7-2 to TRBJ2-2; the D gene is possibly TRBD2 (5 bases). The CDR3 has 16 residues. Germline loops: CDR1 SGHTA, CDR2 FQGNSA. V was cut by 2 bases and J by 3 bases, with 13 bases left in between. CDR3 sequence (DNA): TGTGCCAGCAGCTTATTTGCTAGCACCGACACCGGGGAGCTGTTTTTT. The encoded protein is CASSLFASTDTGELFF.

This clonotype turned up a few times. The chain uses TRBV20-1 and TRBJ1-1, with D possibly being TRBD1 (6 bases). V was cut by 6 bases and J by 1 base, with 9 bases left in between. The CDR3 covers 12 residues. Germline CDR1 DFQATT, CDR2 SNEGSKA (reference sequence). The CDR3 reads CSAGTPNTEAFF. In nucleotides, the CDR3 is TGCAGTGCGGGGACACCGAACACTGAAGCTTTCTTT.

The CDR3 reads CASSDPGREGITTDTQYF. The DNA for the CDR3 is TGTGCCAGCTCAGATCCTGGACGGGAGGGAATCACCACAGATACGCAGTATTTT. The chain combines TRBV18 with TRBJ2-3, with 8 bases lining up with TRBD2. Trimming cost V 5 bases and J 2 bases; bases outside gene matches: 15. The CDR3 contains 18 residues. Germline V gives CDR1 KGHSH, CDR2 LQKENI. The full variable domain, in which reference TRBV18 and TRBJ2-3 provide the parts outside the CDR3, is NAGVMQNPRHLVRRRGQEARLRCSPMKGHSHVYWYRQLPEEGLKFMVYLQKENIIDESGMPKERFSAEFPKEGPSILRIQQVVRGDSAAYFCASSDPGREGITTDTQYFGPGTRLTVL.

The J gene is TRBJ2-5, the V gene TRBV7-2, with D possibly being TRBD1 (5 bases). The CDR3 extends over 16 amino acids. The V gene's germline CDR1 is SGHTA and CDR2 FQGNSA. V lost 1 base and J 0 bases, leaving 12 bases between the germline ends. CDR3 residues: CASSLGTLGDQETQYF. As DNA, the CDR3 is TGTGCCAGCAGCTTAGGGACACTCGGCGACCAAGAGACCCAGTACTTC. The entire variable domain, with the rest obtained from reference TRBV7-2 and TRBJ2-5, is as follows: GAGVSQSPSNKVTEKGKDVELRCDPISGHTALYWYRQSLGQGLEFLIYFQGNSAPDKSGLPSDRFSAERTGGSVSTLTIQRTQQEDSAVYLCASSLGTLGDQETQYFGPGTRLLVL.

The rearrangement links TRBV10-2 to TRBJ2-3; D remains unclear. Deletions cut 7 bases from V and 0 bases from J, with 8 bases between. Germline V CDR1 and CDR2: WSHSY, SAAADI. The CDR3 spans 13 residues. The CDR3 protein is CASTGGSTDTQYF. The CDR3 coding sequence is TGCGCCAGCACTGGTGGGAGCACAGATACGCAGTATTTT.

The chain is built from TRBV6-5 and TRBJ2-7; possibly TRBD2 for D (6 bases). The CDR3 runs to 16 residues. V shed 0 bases and J shed 9 bases, with 21 bases lying between them. Germline-derived CDR1 and CDR2 are MNHEY and SVGAGI. The DNA of the CDR3 is TGTGCCAGCAGTTACTCGAGCGCTAGCGTTGCAACCGTGCAGTACTTC. It specifies CASSYSSASVATVQYF.

This clonotype was picked up a small number of times. The chain joins TRBV20-1 to TRBJ2-1, with 9 positions matching TRBD2. CDR3 length: 15 amino acids. The V and J ends lost 1 base and 9 bases, in that order; junction bases with no gene match: 10. From germline, CDR1 is DFQATT and CDR2 SNEGSKA (reference sequence). CDR3 protein: CSARGASGNAGEQFF. CDR3 bases: TGCAGTGCTAGAGGCGCTAGCGGGAACGCGGGTGAGCAGTTCTTC.

This clonotype occurred a few times. This chain joins TRBV4-1 and TRBJ1-5, with D unclear. Per germline, CDR1 MGHRA and CDR2 YSYEKL. The CDR3 loop spans 15 amino acids. Deletions cut 5 bases from V and 0 bases from J, with 11 bases between. CDR3 in DNA: TGCGCCAGCAGCAGGCAAAGCCTTAGCAATCAGCCCCAGCATTTT. Its protein is CASSRQSLSNQPQHF.

Only a few counts were recorded for this clonotype. The chain recombines TRBV4-1 with TRBJ2-3; the match to TRBD2 covers 11 bases. The germline gives CDR1 MGHRA, CDR2 YSYEKL. V dropped 2 bases and J dropped 6; count of bases not matched to a gene: 10. The CDR3 extends over 17 amino acids. The CDR3 here is CASSQSLTSGSGDTQYF. For the CDR3, the DNA is TGCGCCAGCAGCCAATCCCTAACTAGCGGGAGTGGCGATACGCAGTATTTT.

This clonotype turned up a few times. The chain combines TRBV5-1 with TRBJ2-6, with D perhaps matching TRBD2 (6 bases). The CDR3 runs to 15 residues. The V gene's germline CDR1 is SGHRS and CDR2 YFSETQ. Trimming took off 7 bases at V and 1 base at J, with 12 bases between the two ends. DNA for the CDR3: TGCGCCAGCTCCCCGGAGGGGTCTGGGGCCAACGTCCTGACTTTC. Amino acids: CASSPEGSGANVLTF.

The CDR3 sequence is CASSHATSGPDTQYF. The CDR3 DNA reads as TGTGCCAGCAGCCATGCGACTAGCGGGCCCGATACGCAGTATTTT. The rearrangement links TRBV28 to TRBJ2-3, with TRBD2 identical over 10 bases. With V trimmed by 6 bases and J by 6 bases, 9 bases remained unmatched. Germline CDR1 reads MDHEN; CDR2 reads SYDVKM. This CDR3 region has 15 residues.

This clonotype was picked up a small number of times. This rearrangement joins TRBV3-1 to TRBJ1-6; D is uncertain. V lost 1 base and J lost 8, with 3 bases in between. CDR3 length: 12 amino acids. Germline V lookup: CDR1 LGHDT, CDR2 YNNKEL (reference sequence). The CDR3 coding sequence is TGTGCCAGCAGCCAAGGTCATTCACCCCTCCACTTT. It yields the protein CASSQGHSPLHF. Full variable domain (outside the CDR3, taken from reference TRBV3-1 and TRBJ1-6): DTAVSQTPKYLVTQMGNDKSIKCEQNLGHDTMYWYKQDSKKFLKIMFSYNNKELIINETVPNRFSPKSPDKAHLNLHINSLELGDSAVYFCASSQGHSPLHFGNGTRLTVT.

J is TRBJ2-3 and V is TRBV20-1; 9 bases align to TRBD2. J lost 4 bases, V lost 0 bases, and 5 bases had no gene match. From germline, CDR1 is DFQATT and CDR2 SNEGSKA (reference sequence). The CDR3 loop spans 15 amino acids. The CDR3 DNA reads TGCAGTGCTAGAGATCGGCGGGAGGGATCAGATACGCAGTATTTT. As protein: CSARDRREGSDTQYF.

CDR3 nucleotides: TGCGCCAGCCGATATCAAGTTAGCACAGATACGCAGTATTTT. It specifies CASRYQVSTDTQYF. The rearrangement joins TRBV5-1 to TRBJ2-3; D uncertain. Germline loops: CDR1 SGHRS, CDR2 YFSETQ. With 7 bases removed from V and 0 bases from J, the gap between germline ends came to 12 bases. The CDR3 is 14 residues long.

CDR3 in amino acids: CSASSGTRGYTF. CDR3 bases: TGCAGTGCTAGTTCCGGGACGAGAGGCTACACCTTC. The chain combines TRBV20-1 with TRBJ1-2, with D tentatively TRBD1 (5 bases). Trimming stripped 3 bases from V and 8 bases from J, with 13 bases between. This CDR3 region has 12 residues. Per the germline V gene, CDR1 is DFQATT and CDR2 is SNEGSKA (reference sequence).

This clonotype has only a few counts. Here the CDR3 reads CASSLTNSNTEAFF. The CDR3 DNA reads TGTGCCAGCAGCCTTACCAACTCGAACACTGAAGCTTTCTTT. The V and J genes are TRBV7-3 and TRBJ1-1; D uncertain. The CDR3 consists of 14 residues. Trimming cost V 5 bases and J 1 base, with 11 bases left between them. Germline CDR1 reads SGHTA; CDR2 reads FQGTGA.